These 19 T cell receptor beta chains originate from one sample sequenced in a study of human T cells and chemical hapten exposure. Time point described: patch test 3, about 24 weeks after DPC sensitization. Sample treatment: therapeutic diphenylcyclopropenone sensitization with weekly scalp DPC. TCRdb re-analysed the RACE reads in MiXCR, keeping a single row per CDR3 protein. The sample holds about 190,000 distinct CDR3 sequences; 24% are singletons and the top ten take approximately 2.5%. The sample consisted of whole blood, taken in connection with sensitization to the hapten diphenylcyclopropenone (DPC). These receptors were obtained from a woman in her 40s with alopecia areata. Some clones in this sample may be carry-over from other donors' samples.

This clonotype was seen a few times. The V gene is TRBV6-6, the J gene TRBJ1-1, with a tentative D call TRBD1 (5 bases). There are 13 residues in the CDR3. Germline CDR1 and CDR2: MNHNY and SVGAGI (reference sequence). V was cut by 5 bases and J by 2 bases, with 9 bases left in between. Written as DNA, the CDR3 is TGTGCCAGCAGTGACAGAGGCAACACTGAAGCTTTCTTT. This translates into CASSDRGNTEAFF.

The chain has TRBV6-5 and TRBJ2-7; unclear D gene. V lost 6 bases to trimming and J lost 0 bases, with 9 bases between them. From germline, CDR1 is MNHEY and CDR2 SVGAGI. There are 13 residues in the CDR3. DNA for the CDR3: TGTGCCAGCAGAATGGACGGCTCCTACGAGCAGTACTTC. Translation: CASRMDGSYEQYF.

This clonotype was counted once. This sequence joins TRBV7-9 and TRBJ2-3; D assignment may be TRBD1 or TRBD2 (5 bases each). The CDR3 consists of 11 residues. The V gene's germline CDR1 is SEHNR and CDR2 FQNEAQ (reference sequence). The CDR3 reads CAGESTDTQYF. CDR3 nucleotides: TGTGCGGGGGAAAGCACAGATACGCAGTATTTT.

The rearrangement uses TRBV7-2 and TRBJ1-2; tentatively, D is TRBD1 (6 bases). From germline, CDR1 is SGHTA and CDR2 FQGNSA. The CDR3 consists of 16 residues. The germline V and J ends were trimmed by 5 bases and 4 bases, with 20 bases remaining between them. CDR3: CASSLLSGGVGYGYTF. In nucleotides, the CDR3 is TGTGCCAGCAGCCTACTTTCGGGGGGCGTTGGCTATGGCTACACCTTC.

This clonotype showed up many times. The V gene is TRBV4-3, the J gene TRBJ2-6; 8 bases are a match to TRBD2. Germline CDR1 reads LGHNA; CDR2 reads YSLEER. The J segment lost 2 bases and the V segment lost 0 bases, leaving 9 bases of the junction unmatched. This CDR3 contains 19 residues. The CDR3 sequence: CASSQDRGGASTGANVLTF. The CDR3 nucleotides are TGCGCCAGCAGCCAAGATCGGGGGGGCGCTTCCACTGGGGCCAACGTCCTGACTTTC.

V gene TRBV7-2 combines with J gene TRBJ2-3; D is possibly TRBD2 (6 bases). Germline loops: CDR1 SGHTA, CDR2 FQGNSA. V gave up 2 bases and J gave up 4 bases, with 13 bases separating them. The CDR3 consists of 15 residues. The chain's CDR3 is CASSLWWGDPDTQYF. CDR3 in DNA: TGTGCCAGCAGCTTATGGTGGGGGGACCCAGATACGCAGTATTTT.

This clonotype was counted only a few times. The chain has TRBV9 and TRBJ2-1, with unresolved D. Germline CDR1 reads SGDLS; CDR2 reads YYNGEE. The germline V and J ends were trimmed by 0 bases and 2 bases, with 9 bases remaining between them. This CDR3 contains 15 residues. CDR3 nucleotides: TGTGCCAGCAGCGTAGGTACTGTCGCCTACAATGAGCAGTTCTTC. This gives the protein CASSVGTVAYNEQFF.

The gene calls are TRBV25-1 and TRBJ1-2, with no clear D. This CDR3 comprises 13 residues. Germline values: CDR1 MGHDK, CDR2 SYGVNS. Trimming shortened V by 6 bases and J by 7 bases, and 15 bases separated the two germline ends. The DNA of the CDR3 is TGTGCCAGCAGATCCCCTTCGATAGGTGGCTACACCTTC. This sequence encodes CASRSPSIGGYTF.

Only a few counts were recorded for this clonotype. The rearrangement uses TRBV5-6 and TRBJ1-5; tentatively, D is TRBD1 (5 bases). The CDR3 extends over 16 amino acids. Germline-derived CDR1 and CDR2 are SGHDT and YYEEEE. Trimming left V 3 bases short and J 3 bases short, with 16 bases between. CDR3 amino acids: CASSSQAYRTNQPQHF. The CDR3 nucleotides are TGTGCCAGCAGCTCCCAAGCGTACAGGACCAATCAGCCCCAGCATTTT.

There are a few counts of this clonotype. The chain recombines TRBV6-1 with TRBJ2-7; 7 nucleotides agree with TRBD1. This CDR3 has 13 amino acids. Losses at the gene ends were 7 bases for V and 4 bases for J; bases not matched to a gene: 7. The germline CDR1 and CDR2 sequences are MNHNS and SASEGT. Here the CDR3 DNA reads TGTGCCAGCACCGACCGCAGGGGGTACGAGCAGTACTTC. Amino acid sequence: CASTDRRGYEQYF.

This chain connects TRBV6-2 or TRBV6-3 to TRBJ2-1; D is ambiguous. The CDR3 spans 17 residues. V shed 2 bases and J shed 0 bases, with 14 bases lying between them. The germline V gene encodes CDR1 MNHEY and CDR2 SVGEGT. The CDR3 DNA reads TGTGCCAGCAGTTACCGGGCGCCTCTTAGCTCCTACAATGAGCAGTTCTTC. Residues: CASSYRAPLSSYNEQFF.

CDR3 amino acids: CASSPRFQGHYEQYF. The CDR3 bases are TGTGCCAGCTCACCACGTTTCCAGGGGCACTACGAGCAGTACTTC. The chain has TRBV18 and TRBJ2-7; TRBD1 might be the D (6 bases). The CDR3 extends over 15 amino acids. V shed 1 base and J shed 3 bases, with 13 bases lying between them. Germline lookup yields CDR1 KGHSH and CDR2 LQKENI.

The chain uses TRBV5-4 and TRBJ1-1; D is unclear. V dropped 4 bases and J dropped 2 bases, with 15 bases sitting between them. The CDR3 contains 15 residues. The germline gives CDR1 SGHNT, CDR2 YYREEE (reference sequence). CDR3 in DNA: TGTGCCAGCAGCCGTACGGAAAACGGCAACACTGAAGCTTTCTTT. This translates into CASSRTENGNTEAFF.

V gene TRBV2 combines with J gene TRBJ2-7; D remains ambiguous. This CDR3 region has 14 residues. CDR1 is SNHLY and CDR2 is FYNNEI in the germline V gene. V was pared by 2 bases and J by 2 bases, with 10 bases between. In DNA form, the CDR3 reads TGTGCCAGCAGTGAACATCATCCGCCCTACGAGCAGTACTTC. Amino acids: CASSEHHPPYEQYF.

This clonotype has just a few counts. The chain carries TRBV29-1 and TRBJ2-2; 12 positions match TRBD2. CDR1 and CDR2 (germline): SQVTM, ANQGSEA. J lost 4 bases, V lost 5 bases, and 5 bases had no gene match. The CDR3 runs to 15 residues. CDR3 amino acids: CSVSGLAGSTGELFF. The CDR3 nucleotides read TGCAGCGTTTCAGGACTAGCGGGAAGCACCGGGGAGCTGTTTTTT.

CDR3 coding DNA: TGTGCCAGCAGCTTCGTGACTATGAACACTGAAGCTTTCTTT. Amino acids: CASSFVTMNTEAFF. The chain has TRBV7-2 and TRBJ1-1; unclear D gene. Trimming took off 3 bases at V and 0 bases at J, with 8 bases between the two ends. The CDR3 spans 14 residues. The V gene's germline CDR1 is SGHTA and CDR2 FQGNSA.

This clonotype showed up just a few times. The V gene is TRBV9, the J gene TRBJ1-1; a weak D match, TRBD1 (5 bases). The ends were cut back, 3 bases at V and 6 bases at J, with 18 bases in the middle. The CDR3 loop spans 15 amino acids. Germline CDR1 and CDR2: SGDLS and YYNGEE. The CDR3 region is CASSASGTQGAEAFF. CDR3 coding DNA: TGTGCCAGCAGCGCATCCGGGACCCAAGGCGCTGAAGCTTTCTTT.

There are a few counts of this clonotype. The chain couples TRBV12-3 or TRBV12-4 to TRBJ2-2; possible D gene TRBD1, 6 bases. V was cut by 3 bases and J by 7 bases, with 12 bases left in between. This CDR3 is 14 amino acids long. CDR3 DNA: TGTGCCAGCAGTTTTTTGACAGGTAGCGGGGAGCTGTTTTTT. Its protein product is CASSFLTGSGELFF.

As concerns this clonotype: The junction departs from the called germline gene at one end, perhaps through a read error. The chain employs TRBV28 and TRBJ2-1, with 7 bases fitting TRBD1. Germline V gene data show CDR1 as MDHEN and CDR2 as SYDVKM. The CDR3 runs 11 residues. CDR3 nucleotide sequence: TGTGCCAGCAGTTTATTGGACAGGCAGGTCTTC. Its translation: CASSLLDRQVF. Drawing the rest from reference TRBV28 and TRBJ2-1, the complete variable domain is DVKVTQSSRYLVKRTGEKVFLECVQDMDHENMFWYRQDPGLGLRLIYFSYDVKMKEKGDIPEGYSVSREKKERFSLILESASTNQTSMYLCASSLLDRQVFGPGTRLTVL.